The clone carrying this T cell receptor beta chain was detected only once. The data stem from a study of blood T cell repertoires in COVID-19. In the authors' workflow: Cell counts per sample came from amplifying reference gene primers. Libraries were prepared by immunoSEQ multiplex PCR; TCRdb keeps only in-frame clonotypes and omits some of them. Clone size and V and J calls were adopted from that table, with D and trimming inferred from the DNA. Here the sample spans under 250,000 clones, around 85% being singletons. CDR3 size: 15 residues. Germline assignment: CDR1 SEHNR and CDR2 FQNEAQ (reference sequence). V gave up 5 bases and J gave up 3 bases; unmatched junction bases: 1.

Specimen: peripheral blood. This sequence was found in a man older than 75 with acute or convalescent COVID-19. J is TRBJ2-2 and V is TRBV7-9; 12 nucleotides line up with TRBD2. For the CDR3, the DNA is TGTGCCAGCAGCCGACTAGCGGGAGACACCGGGGAGCTGTTTTTT. Protein: CASSRLAGDTGELFF.